The clone carrying this TCR beta chain was detected only a few times. The antigen is undetermined. This sample was taken from a study of blood T cells in healthy people across ages. Study details: About one barcoded beta molecule per two T cells came from capture by template switching.

Notes on the study in general: Long-lived donors had more naive CD4+ cells and higher diversity than aged donors.

CDR3 size: 14 residues. Trimming took off 0 bases at V and 15 bases at J, with 18 bases between the two ends. Germline V CDR1 and CDR2: SGHRS, YFSETQ. The authors ran a second PCR of roughly 7 to 11 cycles using a sample-barcoded 5' primer and a J-beta primer mix. Each of the cDNA molecules was tagged by a template-switch adaptor with 12 random nucleotides. TCRdb analysed the 5' RACE reads with MiXCR anew, one entry per CDR3 protein. The sample has hundreds of thousands of distinct CDR3 sequences, 25% to 35% seen once. Input material: blood. This TCR derives from a woman older than 75 in good health. The genes are TRBV5-1 and TRBJ1-4; tentative D call: TRBD1 (6 bases). This CDR3 is CASSLDPGATRLFF. CDR3 coding DNA: TGCGCCAGCAGCTTGGACCCAGGGGCTACCCGTTTGTTTTTT.